This is a list of T cell receptor beta chains from one sample in a study of low-dose radiotherapy and immunotherapy resistance in tumors. One entry per CDR3 protein results from TCRdb running MiXCR on the reads. The sample includes nearly 95,000 distinct CDR3 sequences, roughly 9% of them seen just once. The material was PBMCs, obtained before treatment. The receptors were sampled from a male donor with prostate cancer. Both conserved end residues are part of each CDR3. The order of the fields is D gene, J gene, V gene, clone size, CDR3 DNA, CDR3 protein. D genes are given only for firm matches. Not all rows give a size; the values are once, few, many and, for expanded clones, a class.

d_call: TRBD1; j_call: TRBJ2-7; v_call: TRBV5-8; clone_size: many; cdr3_nt: TGTGCCAGCAGCTTGAATGGGGACAGCGTGGGCTACGAGCAGTACTTC; cdr3_aa: CASSLNGDSVGYEQYF
d_call: .; j_call: TRBJ1-5; v_call: TRBV4-2; clone_size: many; cdr3_nt: TGTGCCAGCAGCCAAGAGGGTCAGCCCCAGCATTTT; cdr3_aa: CASSQEGQPQHF
d_call: .; j_call: TRBJ1-2; v_call: TRBV12-3/TRBV12-4; clone_size: many; cdr3_nt: TGTGCCAGCAGTTTACCCCCTAGGTATGGCTACACCTTC; cdr3_aa: CASSLPPRYGYTF
d_call: .; j_call: TRBJ2-3; v_call: TRBV29-1; clone_size: many; cdr3_nt: TGCAGCGTTGAATTCCAGGGGATCACAGATACGCAGTATTTT; cdr3_aa: CSVEFQGITDTQYF
d_call: TRBD1; j_call: TRBJ1-4; v_call: TRBV30; clone_size: many; cdr3_nt: TGTGCCTGGAGTGTACTGGGGACAGGTGAAAAACTGTTTTTT; cdr3_aa: CAWSVLGTGEKLFF
d_call: .; j_call: TRBJ1-1; v_call: TRBV12-3/TRBV12-4; clone_size: many; cdr3_nt: TGTGCCAGCAGCCCCAGCGGGGGTAACACTGAAGCTTTCTTT; cdr3_aa: CASSPSGGNTEAFF
d_call: .; j_call: TRBJ2-2; v_call: TRBV30; clone_size: many; cdr3_nt: TGTGCCTGGGGAGGGACTTTGAACACCGGGGAGCTGTTTTTT; cdr3_aa: CAWGGTLNTGELFF
d_call: .; j_call: TRBJ1-3; v_call: TRBV12-2; clone_size: many; cdr3_nt: TGTGCAAGTCGCTTAGCGGGGAGTAAGCGATCTGGAAACACCATATATTTT; cdr3_aa: CASRLAGSKRSGNTIYF
d_call: TRBD1; j_call: TRBJ2-1; v_call: TRBV7-2; clone_size: many; cdr3_nt: TGTGCCAGCAGCTTAGGAGGGACAGGGTGGAATGAGCAGTTCTTC; cdr3_aa: CASSLGGTGWNEQFF
d_call: TRBD1; j_call: TRBJ2-7; v_call: TRBV4-2; clone_size: many; cdr3_nt: TGTGCCAGCAGCCCGTCGGGGACAGGCTCTCGCGAGCAGTACTTC; cdr3_aa: CASSPSGTGSREQYF
d_call: .; j_call: TRBJ2-4; v_call: TRBV14; clone_size: many; cdr3_nt: TGTGCCAGCAGCCAAGGAGGGAGGCCGTGGAACATTCAGTACTTC; cdr3_aa: CASSQGGRPWNIQYF
d_call: .; j_call: TRBJ2-1; v_call: TRBV28; clone_size: many; cdr3_nt: TGTGCCAGCAGTTTAGGCGGGACTGGGTACAATGAGCAGTTCTTC; cdr3_aa: CASSLGGTGYNEQFF
d_call: .; j_call: TRBJ2-7; v_call: TRBV21-1; clone_size: many; cdr3_nt: TGTGCCAGCAGCAAAGTGTTCCTAGCGGAAAGGGGCGACCCCAACGAGCAGTACTTC; cdr3_aa: CASSKVFLAERGDPNEQYF
d_call: .; j_call: TRBJ2-7; v_call: TRBV20-1; clone_size: many; cdr3_nt: TGCAGTGCTCAGAATAGAAGATACGAGCAGTACTTC; cdr3_aa: CSAQNRRYEQYF
d_call: .; j_call: TRBJ1-2; v_call: TRBV29-1; clone_size: many; cdr3_nt: TGCAGCGTTGAAGAACTCTATGGCTACACCTTC; cdr3_aa: CSVEELYGYTF
d_call: .; j_call: TRBJ1-1; v_call: TRBV7-9; clone_size: many; cdr3_nt: TGTGCCACCGGGCCTGGGCCGCACACTGAAGCTTTCTTT; cdr3_aa: CATGPGPHTEAFF
d_call: .; j_call: TRBJ2-1; v_call: TRBV28; clone_size: many; cdr3_nt: TGTGCCAGCAGTTCCCCAGGCAGTCCAATCTCCAATGAGCAGTTCTTC; cdr3_aa: CASSSPGSPISNEQFF
d_call: .; j_call: TRBJ2-1; v_call: TRBV18; clone_size: few; cdr3_nt: TGTGCCAGCACCACCACCCGTAGCTCCTACAATGAGCAGTTCTTC; cdr3_aa: CASTTTRSSYNEQFF
d_call: TRBD1; j_call: TRBJ1-1; v_call: TRBV11-1; clone_size: many; cdr3_nt: TGTGCCAGCAGCACACGACAGGGTAAGGGGACTGAAGCTTTCTTT; cdr3_aa: CASSTRQGKGTEAFF
d_call: .; j_call: TRBJ2-2; v_call: TRBV29-1; clone_size: many; cdr3_nt: TGCAGCGTTTGTCTTGCGGGCGAGTCAGGTGGGGAGCTGTTTTTT; cdr3_aa: CSVCLAGESGGELFF
d_call: TRBD2; j_call: TRBJ2-3; v_call: TRBV10-3; clone_size: many; cdr3_nt: TGTGCCATCAAACTAGCGCAAAACACAGATACGCAGTATTTT; cdr3_aa: CAIKLAQNTDTQYF
d_call: TRBD2; j_call: TRBJ2-1; v_call: TRBV28; clone_size: .; cdr3_nt: TGTGCCAGCAGGCCCGGGACTAGCGGGAGGAAGCAGTTCTTC; cdr3_aa: CASRPGTSGRKQFF
d_call: TRBD2; j_call: TRBJ2-7; v_call: TRBV19; clone_size: many; cdr3_nt: TGTGCCAGTACCTTCGGACTAGCGGGACGTGACGAGCAGTACTTC; cdr3_aa: CASTFGLAGRDEQYF
d_call: TRBD1; j_call: TRBJ2-7; v_call: TRBV2; clone_size: few; cdr3_nt: TGTGCCAGCAGTGTGGGGACAGGGTTCTACGAGCAGTACTTC; cdr3_aa: CASSVGTGFYEQYF
d_call: TRBD2; j_call: TRBJ2-5; v_call: TRBV3-1; clone_size: many; cdr3_nt: TGTGCCAGCAGCCCGGGACTAGTAAAAGAGACCCAGTACTTC; cdr3_aa: CASSPGLVKETQYF
d_call: .; j_call: TRBJ2-1; v_call: TRBV20-1; clone_size: many; cdr3_nt: TGCAGTGCTAGTCACAGGGAATTCGATAAGGGAGCCCTCCGAGGCAATGAGCAGTTCTTC; cdr3_aa: CSASHREFDKGALRGNEQFF
d_call: TRBD1; j_call: TRBJ2-3; v_call: TRBV5-1; clone_size: many; cdr3_nt: TGCGCCAGCAGCCACAGGGGGGCCACAGATACGCAGTATTTT; cdr3_aa: CASSHRGATDTQYF
d_call: TRBD2; j_call: TRBJ2-3; v_call: TRBV14; clone_size: many; cdr3_nt: TGTGCCAGCAGCCAAGTTTTCTTGCGGGAGGTGATAGATACGCAGTATTTT; cdr3_aa: CASSQVFLREVIDTQYF
d_call: .; j_call: TRBJ2-1; v_call: TRBV5-1; clone_size: many; cdr3_nt: TGCGCCAGCAGCATTAGTACCGGTACGGCGTACAATGAGCAGTTCTTC; cdr3_aa: CASSISTGTAYNEQFF
d_call: .; j_call: TRBJ2-1; v_call: TRBV20-1; clone_size: .; cdr3_nt: TGCAGTGCTAGAGATCCAGGGAAGTTGGCGTACAATGAGCAGTTCTTC; cdr3_aa: CSARDPGKLAYNEQFF